This T cell receptor beta chain came from a study of blood T cells in healthy people across ages. Regarding the study as a whole: PBMCs left unsorted prevented a conclusive naive versus antigen-experienced comparison. Considered underestimates were the diversity estimates obtained from one million T cells.

Primed by a sample-barcoded 5' primer and a J-beta primer mix, a second PCR proceeded for roughly 7 to 11 cycles. One entry per CDR3 protein results from TCRdb running MiXCR on the 5' RACE reads. The data hold approximately 2,000,000 distinct CDR3 sequences, with about two fifths observed a single time. This CDR3 has 14 amino acids. The germline V gene has CDR1 SGHVS and CDR2 FNYEAQ. With 5 bases removed from V and 10 bases from J, the gap between germline ends came to 18 bases. A word on this clonotype: Its target is not known.

Input material: blood. The origin of this receptor is a human donor in good health. The chain couples TRBV7-6 to TRBJ1-5, with D perhaps TRBD1 (5 bases). The CDR3 loop is CASSRDPGIGPQHF. The CDR3 DNA reads TGTGCCAGCAGCCGGGACCCGGGTATTGGCCCCCAGCATTTT. The full variable domain, completed using reference TRBV7-6 and TRBJ1-5, is GAGVSQSPRYKVTKRGQDVALRCDPISGHVSLYWYRQALGQGPEFLTYFNYEAQQDKSGLPNDRFSAERPEGSISTLTIQRTEQRDSAMYRCASSRDPGIGPQHFGDGTRLSIL.